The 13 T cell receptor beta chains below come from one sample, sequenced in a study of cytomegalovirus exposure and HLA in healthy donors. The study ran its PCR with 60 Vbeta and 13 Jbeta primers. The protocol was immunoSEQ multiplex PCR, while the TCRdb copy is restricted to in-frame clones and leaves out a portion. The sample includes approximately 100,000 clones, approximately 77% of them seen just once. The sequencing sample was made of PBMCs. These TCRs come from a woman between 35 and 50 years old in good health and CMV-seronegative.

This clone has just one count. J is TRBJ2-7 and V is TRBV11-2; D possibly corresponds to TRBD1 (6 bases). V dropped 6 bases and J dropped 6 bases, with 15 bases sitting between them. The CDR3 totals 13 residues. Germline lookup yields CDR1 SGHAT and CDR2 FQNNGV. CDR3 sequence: CASRLTGRSEQYF. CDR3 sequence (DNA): TGTGCCAGCAGATTGACAGGCAGAAGCGAGCAGTACTTC.

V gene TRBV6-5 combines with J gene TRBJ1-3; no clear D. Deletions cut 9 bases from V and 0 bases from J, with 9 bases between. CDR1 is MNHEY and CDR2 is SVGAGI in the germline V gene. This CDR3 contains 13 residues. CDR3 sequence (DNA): TGTGCCAGTACTACCTACTCTGGAAACACCATATATTTT. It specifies CASTTYSGNTIYF.

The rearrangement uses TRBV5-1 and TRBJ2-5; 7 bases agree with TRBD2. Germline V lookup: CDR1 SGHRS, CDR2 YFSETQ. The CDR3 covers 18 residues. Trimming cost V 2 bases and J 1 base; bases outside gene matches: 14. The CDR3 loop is CASSFRSQTSSIQETQYF. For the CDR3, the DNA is TGCGCCAGCAGCTTCAGGTCTCAGACTAGCTCCATCCAAGAGACCCAGTACTTC.

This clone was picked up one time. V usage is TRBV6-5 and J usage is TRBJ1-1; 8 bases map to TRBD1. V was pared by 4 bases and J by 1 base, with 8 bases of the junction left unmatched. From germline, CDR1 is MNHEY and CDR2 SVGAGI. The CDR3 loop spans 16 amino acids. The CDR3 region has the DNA TGTGCCAGCAGTTCCATAGGACAGGGAACGAACACTGAAGCTTTCTTT. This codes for CASSSIGQGTNTEAFF.

CDR3 sequence: CASSSLVLGNNEQFF. The CDR3 DNA reads TGTGCCAGCAGCTCACTAGTCCTTGGGAACAATGAGCAGTTCTTC. The chain joins TRBV2 to TRBJ2-1; possibly TRBD2 for D (5 bases). V shed 6 bases and J shed 5 bases, with 17 bases lying between them. The CDR3 has 15 residues. Per germline, CDR1 SNHLY and CDR2 FYNNEI.

CDR3: CASSGQANFYQETQYF. In DNA, the CDR3 is TGTGCCAGCAGTGGACAGGCTAATTTCTACCAAGAGACCCAGTACTTC. The rearrangement joins TRBV2 to TRBJ2-5; tentative D call: TRBD1 (6 bases). V was cut by 4 bases and J by 0 bases, with 15 bases left in between. This CDR3 comprises 16 residues. CDR1 SNHLY and CDR2 FYNNEI come from the germline V gene.

The CDR3 region has the DNA TGTGCCAGCAGCTTAAGCATGGACACTGAAGCTTTCTTT. Amino acids: CASSLSMDTEAFF. V gene TRBV11-2 combines with J gene TRBJ1-1; D unclear. Germline loops: CDR1 SGHAT, CDR2 FQNNGV. Trimming removed 2 bases from V and 3 bases from J, with 7 bases in between. The CDR3 is 13 amino acids.

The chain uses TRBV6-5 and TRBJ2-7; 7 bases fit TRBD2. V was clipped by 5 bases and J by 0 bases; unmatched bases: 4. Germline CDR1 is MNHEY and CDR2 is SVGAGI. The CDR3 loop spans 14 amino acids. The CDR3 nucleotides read TGTGCCAGCAGTCCTGGCGGGGGCTCCTACGAGCAGTACTTC. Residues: CASSPGGGSYEQYF.

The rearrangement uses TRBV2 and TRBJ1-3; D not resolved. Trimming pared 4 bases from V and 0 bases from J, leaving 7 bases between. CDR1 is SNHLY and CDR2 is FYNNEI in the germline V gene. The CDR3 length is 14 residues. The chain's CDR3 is CASSVYSSGNTIYF. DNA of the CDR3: TGTGCCAGCAGTGTCTATTCCTCTGGAAACACCATATATTTT.

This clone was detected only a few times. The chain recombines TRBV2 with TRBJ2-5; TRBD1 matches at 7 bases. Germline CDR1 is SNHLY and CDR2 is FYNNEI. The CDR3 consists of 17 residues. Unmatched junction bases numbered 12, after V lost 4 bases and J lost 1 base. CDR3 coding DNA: TGTGCCAGCAGTGGGGCAAGGGACAGCAGACCCCAAGAGACCCAGTACTTC. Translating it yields CASSGARDSRPQETQYF.

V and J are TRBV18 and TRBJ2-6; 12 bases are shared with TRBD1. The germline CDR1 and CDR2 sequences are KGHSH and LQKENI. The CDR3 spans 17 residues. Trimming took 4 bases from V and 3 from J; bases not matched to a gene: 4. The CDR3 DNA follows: TGTGCCAGCTCACAAAGGGACAGGGGGCATGGGGCCAACGTCCTGACTTTC. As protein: CASSQRDRGHGANVLTF. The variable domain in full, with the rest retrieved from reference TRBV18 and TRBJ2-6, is NAGVMQNPRHLVRRRGQEARLRCSPMKGHSHVYWYRQLPEEGLKFMVYLQKENIIDESGMPKERFSAEFPKEGPSILRIQQVVRGDSAAYFCASSQRDRGHGANVLTFGAGSRLTVL.

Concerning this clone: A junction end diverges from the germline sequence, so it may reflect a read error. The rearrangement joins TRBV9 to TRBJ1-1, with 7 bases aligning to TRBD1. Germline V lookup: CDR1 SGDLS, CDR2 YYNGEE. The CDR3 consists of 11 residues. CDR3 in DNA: TGTGCCAGCAGCGTAGGTGACAGGGCCTCTTGG. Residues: CASSVGDRASW.

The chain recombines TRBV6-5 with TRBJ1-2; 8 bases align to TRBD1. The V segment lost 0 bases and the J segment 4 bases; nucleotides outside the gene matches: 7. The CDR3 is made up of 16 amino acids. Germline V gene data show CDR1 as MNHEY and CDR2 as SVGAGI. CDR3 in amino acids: CASSYSRTGYGYGYTF. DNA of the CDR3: TGTGCCAGCAGTTACTCCAGGACAGGGTACGGCTATGGCTACACCTTC.